This T cell receptor beta chain was recorded in a study of blood T cell repertoires in COVID-19. TCRdb keeps only in-frame clones here, not all; method: immunoSEQ multiplex PCR. The repertoire holds 200,000 to 250,000 clones, with approximately 86% as singletons. The CDR3 covers 17 residues. Germline trimming cut 4 bases from V and 0 bases from J; bases unmatched to any gene: 9. CDR1 is SGHVS, CDR2 FQNEAQ, per germline. The chain links TRBV7-8 to TRBJ1-1, with TRBD1 identical over 9 bases. This clonotype was sampled from a woman aged 45-65 years with acute COVID-19. The sequenced sample was PBMCs or T cells enriched from blood (not recorded which). The CDR3 loop is CASSSPLDRGLNTEAFF. CDR3 sequence (DNA): TGTGCCAGCAGCTCACCACTGGACAGGGGACTGAACACTGAAGCTTTCTTT.